In this sample, the clone carrying this T cell receptor beta chain turned up many times. Antigen unknown. The data originate from a study of molecular identifiers for immune sequencing clone quantification. General observations from the study: In naive cells, clones above 20 RNA copies held under 1% of molecules, whereas in effector cells they held over 97%. Investigators reportedly could detect spiked Jurkat TCR RNA from one cell among 950,000 or so naive cells.

Naive CD8 T cells were sorted as CD8+CD4-CCR7+CD45RA+. TCR libraries were built in bulk with a published protocol and specific TCR primers. TCRdb reprocessed the PCR reads with MiXCR, giving one entry per CDR3 protein. The table records about 320,000 distinct CDR3 sequences, roughly 23% of them present only once. This CDR3 has 11 residues. V was pared by 6 bases and J by 4 bases, with 6 bases between. Germline loops: CDR1 SEHNR, CDR2 FQNEAQ (reference sequence). Specimen: naive CD8+ T cells from blood, with Jurkat cell RNA spiked in. Noted subset: FACS-sorted CD8+CD4-CCR7+CD45RA+ naive T cells. This TCR derives from a human donor in good health. Some libraries in this study had Jurkat cell RNA spiked in. V usage is TRBV7-9 and J usage is TRBJ1-1, with D hard to call. CDR3 loop: CASRVSTEAFF. CDR3 DNA sequence: TGTGCCAGCAGGGTTTCCACTGAAGCTTTCTTT.